This T cell receptor beta chain was observed in a study of vaccination effects on CD4 cells after COVID-19. General observations from the study: Marked clonal contraction was seen late after vaccination (in both infection- and vaccine-induced clones).

Measured with immunoSEQ multiplex PCR; TCRdb has only the in-frame clones, and not every one. This table holds roughly 63,000 clones, about 80% found once. CD4+ T cells specific for antigen were expanded with viral peptide pools by the ViraFEST assay before sequencing. The culture ran for about eleven days before CD4+ T cells were isolated. In the vaccine recipients, nucleocapsid antibodies were negative and there was no prior SARS-CoV-2 infection. IL-2 at 9.5 to 10 IU/ml and peptides at 9.5 to 10 ug/ml were added to cultured PBMC, roughly 1.8 million per well. Each culture had half its medium swapped for IL-2 medium on days 3 and 7. This clone was recorded only once. Its antigen is currently unknown. CDR3 length: 15 amino acids. V shed 9 bases, J shed 4 bases, and the junction held 10 bases outside the gene matches. The germline V gene encodes CDR1 LNHDA and CDR2 SQIVND (reference sequence).

The clonotype was recovered from a human donor who received a COVID-19 vaccine. This sample comprised CD4+ T cells from PBMCs cultured with SARS-CoV-2 spike peptides, obtained before COVID-19 vaccination. The chain employs TRBV19 and TRBJ2-1, with 9 bases that match TRBD2. CDR3 nucleotides: TGTGCCAGCACCTGGAGCGGGGGGCAGTACAATGAGCAGTTCTTC. This gives the protein CASTWSGGQYNEQFF.